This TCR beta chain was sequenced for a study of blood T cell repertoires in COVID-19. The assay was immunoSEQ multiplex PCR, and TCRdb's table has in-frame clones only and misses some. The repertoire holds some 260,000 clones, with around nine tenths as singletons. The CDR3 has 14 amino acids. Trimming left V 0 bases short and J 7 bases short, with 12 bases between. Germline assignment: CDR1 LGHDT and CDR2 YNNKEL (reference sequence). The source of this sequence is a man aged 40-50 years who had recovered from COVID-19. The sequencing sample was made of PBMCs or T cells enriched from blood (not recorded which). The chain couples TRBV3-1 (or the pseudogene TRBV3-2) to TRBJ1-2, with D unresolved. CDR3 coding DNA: TGTGCCAGCAGCCAAGATCTCGGGGTTCGTGGCTACACCTTC. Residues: CASSQDLGVRGYTF.